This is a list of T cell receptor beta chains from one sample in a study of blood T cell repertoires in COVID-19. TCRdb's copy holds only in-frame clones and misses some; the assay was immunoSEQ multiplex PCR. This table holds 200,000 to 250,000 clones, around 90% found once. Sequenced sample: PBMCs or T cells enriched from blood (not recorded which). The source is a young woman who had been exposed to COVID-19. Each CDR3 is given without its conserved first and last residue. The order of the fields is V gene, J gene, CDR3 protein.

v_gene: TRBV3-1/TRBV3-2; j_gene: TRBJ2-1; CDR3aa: ASSQGVTSGNEQF
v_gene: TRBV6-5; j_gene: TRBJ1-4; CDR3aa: ASRKETGVNEKLF
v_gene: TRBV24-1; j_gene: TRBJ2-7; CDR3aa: ATSDSFGLAGDSGEQY
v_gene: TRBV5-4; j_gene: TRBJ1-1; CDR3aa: ASRQNTEAF
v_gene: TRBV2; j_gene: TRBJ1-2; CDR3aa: ASSEARGTNYGYT
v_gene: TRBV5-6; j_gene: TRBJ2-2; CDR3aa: ASSGQGDTGELF
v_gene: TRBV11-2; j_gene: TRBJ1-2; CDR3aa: ASGPGQTYGYT
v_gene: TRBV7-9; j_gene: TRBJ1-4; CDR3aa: ASSFGLATNEKLF
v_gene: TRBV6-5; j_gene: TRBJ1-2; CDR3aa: ASSRGEKDGYT
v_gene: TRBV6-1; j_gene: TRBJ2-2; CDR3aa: ASSEEGWAGELF
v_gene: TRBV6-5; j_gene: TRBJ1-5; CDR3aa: AGARGLGQPQH
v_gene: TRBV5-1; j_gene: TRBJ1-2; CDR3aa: ASRPGVDYGYT
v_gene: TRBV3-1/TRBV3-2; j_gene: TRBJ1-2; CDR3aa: ASSQGGLRYGYT
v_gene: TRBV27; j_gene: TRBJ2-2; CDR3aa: ASSLSVGTGDTGELF
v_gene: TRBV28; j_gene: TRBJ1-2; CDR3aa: ASSLYGYGYT
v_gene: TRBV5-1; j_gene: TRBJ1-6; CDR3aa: ASSLFPPLRGLENSPLH
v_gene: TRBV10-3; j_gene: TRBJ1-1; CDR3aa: AISVVSRGGELDTEAF
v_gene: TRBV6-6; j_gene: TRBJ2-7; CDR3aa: ASSSSYYEQY
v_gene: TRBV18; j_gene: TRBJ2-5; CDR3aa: ASSQFPQETQY
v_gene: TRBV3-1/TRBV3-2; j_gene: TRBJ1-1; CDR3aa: ASSLTGGQGATEAF
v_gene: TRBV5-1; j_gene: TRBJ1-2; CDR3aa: ASSLGQNNGYT
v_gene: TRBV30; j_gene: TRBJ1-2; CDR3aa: AWSGGQGFGYT
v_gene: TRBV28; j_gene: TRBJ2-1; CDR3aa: ASTLTGARYEQF
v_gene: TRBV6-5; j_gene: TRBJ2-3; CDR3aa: ASTRDSRTDTQY
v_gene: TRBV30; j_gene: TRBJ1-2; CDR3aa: AWSVIPAPYSNNYGYT
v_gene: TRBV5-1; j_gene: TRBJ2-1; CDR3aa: ASSLQRSSYNEQF
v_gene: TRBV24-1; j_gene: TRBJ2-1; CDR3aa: ATSDLRDRGGNEQF
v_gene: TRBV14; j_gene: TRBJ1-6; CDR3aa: ASSQARARNSPLH
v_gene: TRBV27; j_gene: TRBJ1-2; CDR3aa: ASRSEQGDYGYT
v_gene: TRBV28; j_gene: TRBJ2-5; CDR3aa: ASSSDRGRETQY
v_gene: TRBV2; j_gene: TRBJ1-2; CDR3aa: ASSEARGVNYGYT
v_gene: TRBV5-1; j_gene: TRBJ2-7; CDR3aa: ASADPGQASYEQY
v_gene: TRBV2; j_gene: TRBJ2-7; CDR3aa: ASRGTSYEQY
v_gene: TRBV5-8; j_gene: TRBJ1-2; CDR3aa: ASSRSTGGTYGYT
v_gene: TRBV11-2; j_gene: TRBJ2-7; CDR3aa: ASSLAHQTHYEQY
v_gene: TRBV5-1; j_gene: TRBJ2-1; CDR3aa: ASSRTRGGFYEQF
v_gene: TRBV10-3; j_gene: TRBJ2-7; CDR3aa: AISAAGLGYEQY